This TCR beta chain was observed in a study of blood T cell repertoires in COVID-19 (dated by TCRdb to the early 2020s). About the study as a whole: Samples covering the acute and convalescent phases of COVID-19 were provided by collaborators in the United States, Italy and Spain. Deeply sampled blood TCRbeta repertoires from subjects exposed to, actively infected with, or recovered from COVID-19 were included in the dataset. A de-identified subject ID, COVID-19 status, age in years and sex were almost always included in the sample metadata. The repertoires were made available in a free public database intended to serve as a resource for research on the immune response to SARS-CoV-2. The prospective study material was composed of cDNA or gDNA derived from T cells, B-cell-depleted T cells, or PBMCs. HLA class I and class II types, where available, came from metadata supplied by the sample provider rather than from assay-based typing. Samples came from the ongoing ImmuneRACE study (first 160 participants) plus 1,254 subjects from 6 global collaborators.

V drops 0 bases and J drops 5 bases, leaving 16 bases in between. CDR1 and CDR2 were assigned from the germline V gene as SGHVS and FNYEAQ. From cysteine to phenylalanine, the CDR3 is 16 amino acids long. Only the CDR3 DNA stays, 48 bases, in frame from base 1. A remark on this clone: This clone's antigen is unknown. One base away there is no much larger clone; base qualities are not given.

The investigation overall reported the following: The amount of clinical and demographic metadata varied by source and participant and was provided uncurated.

Another Seattle source contributed samples from volunteer blood donors who had recovered from COVID-19. Whole blood was collected in K2EDTA tubes by collaborating institutions according to the institutions' own protocols. For TCRbeta analysis, collaborators shipped samples in one of three forms: frozen whole blood, isolated PBMCs, or DNA extracted from either of those sample types. TCRbeta CDR3 regions were amplified from genomic DNA by means of the immunoSEQ Assay, a bias-controlled multiplex PCR. In the source study's methods: Nucleated cell counts per sample were estimated from amplification of reference gene primers within the assay. Sequence reads were collapsed and filtered to measure the absolute abundance of every unique TCRbeta CDR3 rearrangement. Productive Simpson clonality was computed per sample as the square root of Simpson's diversity index over productive rearrangements. The table comes from immuneACCESS by way of TCRdb, which keeps in-frame sequences with V and J called. Part of the clones is missing from these tables; in studies checked, under half for an unresolved V gene and the rest for unknown reasons. V, J and clone size were drawn from that table, and D and trimming were deduced from the DNA. For this sample there are around 140,000 clones; around 80% appear just once. The top ten clonotypes cover around 3.7% of the sample.

The rearrangement joined TRBV7-6 to TRBJ2-5, with TRBD1 perhaps the D gene, on 6 matching bases. The clonotype originates from a man aged 65 to 85 who had recovered from COVID-19. Sequencing was done on a sample of peripheral blood. The nucleotide sequence reads as follows: TGTGCCAGCAGCTTAGCGCCACAGGGTGTAGGGGAGACCCAGTACTTC. Its coded protein is CASSLAPQGVGETQYF. Here the CDR3 is joined to the reference TRBV7-6 and TRBJ2-5 genes, and the full variable domain is: GAGVSQSPRYKVTKRGQDVALRCDPISGHVSLYWYRQALGQGPEFLTYFNYEAQQDKSGLPNDRFSAERPEGSISTLTIQRTEQRDSAMYRCASSLAPQGVGETQYFGPGTRLLVL.